The entry below gives a single TCR beta chain sequence along with its context. Its specificity is not known. The entry originates in a study of cytomegalovirus exposure and HLA in healthy donors. Study findings and constraints: Researchers counted roughly 150 TCR beta chains as cytomegalovirus-associated. Rarity held for most TCR sequences, but there were some public TCRs that occurred in many donors. In all likelihood, a cluster of highly shared sequence variants was a sequencing artifact. A later analysis showed TCR association rates differing by HLA locus, peaking at DRB1 and lowest at HLA-C.

V was trimmed by 0 bases and J by 3 bases, leaving 12 bases between them. The CDR3 covers 14 residues. The germline V gene encodes CDR1 GTSNPN and CDR2 SVGIG (reference sequence). The PCR made use of 60 Vbeta and 13 Jbeta primers. Using immunoSEQ multiplex PCR, the repertoire was profiled, and TCRdb retains in-frame clones only, with some absent. The data contain some 190,000 clones, 80% to 90% of them singletons. This TCR came from a man aged 30-40 years in good health and CMV-seronegative. The V gene is TRBV30, the J gene TRBJ2-7; weak D call: TRBD2 (6 bases). The sequenced sample consisted of PBMCs. The DNA of the CDR3 is TGTGCCTGGAGTGTCTCCAGCGGGCACTACGAGCAGTACTTC. This sequence encodes CAWSVSSGHYEQYF.